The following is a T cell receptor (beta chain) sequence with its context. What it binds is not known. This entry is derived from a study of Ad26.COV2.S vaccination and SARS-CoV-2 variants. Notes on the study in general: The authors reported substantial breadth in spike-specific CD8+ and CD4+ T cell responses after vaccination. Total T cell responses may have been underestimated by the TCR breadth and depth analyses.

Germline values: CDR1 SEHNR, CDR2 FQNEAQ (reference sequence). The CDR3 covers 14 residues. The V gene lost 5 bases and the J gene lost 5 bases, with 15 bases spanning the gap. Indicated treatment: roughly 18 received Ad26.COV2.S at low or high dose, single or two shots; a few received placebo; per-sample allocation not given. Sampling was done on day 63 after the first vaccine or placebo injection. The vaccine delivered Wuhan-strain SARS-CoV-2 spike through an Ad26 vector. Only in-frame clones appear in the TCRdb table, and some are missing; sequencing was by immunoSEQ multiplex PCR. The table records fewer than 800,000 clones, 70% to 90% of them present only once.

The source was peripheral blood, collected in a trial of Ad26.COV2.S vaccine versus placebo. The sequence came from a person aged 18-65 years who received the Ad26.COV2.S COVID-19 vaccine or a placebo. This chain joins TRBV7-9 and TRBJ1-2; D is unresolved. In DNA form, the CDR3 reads TGTGCCAGCAGCCATCCATATTTTCGATATGGCTACACCTTC. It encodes CASSHPYFRYGYTF.